This TCR beta chain was retrieved from a study of T cells in Graves' hyperthyroidism and ophthalmopathy. On the study more broadly: Pretreatment peripheral blood was obtained at initial diagnosis. The study, taken as a whole, reports: Through a model of 13 V-J features, ophthalmopathy was separated from stable hyperthyroidism.

CDR3 length equals 16 residues. Germline V gene lookup returns CDR1 SGDLS and CDR2 YYNGEE. Of note for this clonotype: Antigen unknown. One end of the junction is discordant with germline, which a read error may explain.

Diagnosis rested on symptoms, serum thyroxine and TRAb, thyroid ultrasound, and orbital computed tomography. This sample holds PBMCs from roughly 10 ml fresh peripheral blood. The investigators amplified TCR beta CDR3 regions from RNA transcripts. First-round RT-PCR with HTBI primers amplified the TCR CDR3 region. TCRdb reprocessed the multiplex PCR reads via MiXCR and lists one record per CDR3 protein. The data show over 400,000 distinct CDR3 sequences, roughly 23% seen once. The sequencing input was blood. The chain couples TRBV9 to TRBJ2-7; D is perhaps TRBD1 (6 bases). The sequence was collected from a woman in her seventies with Graves' ophthalmopathy. The CDR3 DNA reads TGTGCCAGCAGCAAAAACCGGGACAAAGAAACCTACGAGCAGCACTTC. It translates to CASSKNRDKETYEQHF.